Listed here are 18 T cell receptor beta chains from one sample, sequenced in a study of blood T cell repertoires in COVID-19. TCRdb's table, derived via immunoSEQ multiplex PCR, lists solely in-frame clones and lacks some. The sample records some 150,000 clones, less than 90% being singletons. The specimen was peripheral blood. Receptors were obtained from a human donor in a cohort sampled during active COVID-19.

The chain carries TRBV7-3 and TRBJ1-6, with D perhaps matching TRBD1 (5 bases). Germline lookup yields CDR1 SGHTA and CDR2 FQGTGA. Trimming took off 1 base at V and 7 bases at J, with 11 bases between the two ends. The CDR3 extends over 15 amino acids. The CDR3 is CASSLIGHRNSPLHF. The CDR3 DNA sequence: TGTGCCAGCAGCTTAATCGGACACAGGAATTCACCCCTCCACTTT.

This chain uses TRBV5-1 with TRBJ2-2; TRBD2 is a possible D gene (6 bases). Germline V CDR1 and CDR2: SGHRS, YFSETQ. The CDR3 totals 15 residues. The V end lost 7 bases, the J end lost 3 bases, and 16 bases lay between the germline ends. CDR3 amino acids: CASFYGGADTGELFF. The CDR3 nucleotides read TGCGCCAGCTTTTATGGCGGGGCGGACACCGGGGAGCTGTTTTTT.

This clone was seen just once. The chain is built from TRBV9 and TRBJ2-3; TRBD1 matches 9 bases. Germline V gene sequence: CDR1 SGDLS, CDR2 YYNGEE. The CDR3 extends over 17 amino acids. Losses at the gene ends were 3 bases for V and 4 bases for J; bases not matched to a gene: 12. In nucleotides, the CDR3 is TGTGCCAGCAGCGGACGGCCCCGGGACAGGGTTGCAGATACGCAGTATTTT. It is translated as CASSGRPRDRVADTQYF. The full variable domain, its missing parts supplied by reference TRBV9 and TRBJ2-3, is DSGVTQTPKHLITATGQRVTLRCSPRSGDLSVYWYQQSLDQGLQFLIQYYNGEERAKGNILERFSAQQFPDLHSELNLSSLELGDSALYFCASSGRPRDRVADTQYFGPGTRLTVL.

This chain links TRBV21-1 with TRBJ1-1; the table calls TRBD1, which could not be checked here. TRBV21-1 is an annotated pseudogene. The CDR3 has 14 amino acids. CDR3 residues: CASSKEAGRTEAFF. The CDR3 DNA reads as TGTGCCAGCAGCAAAGAAGCAGGGCGAACTGAAGCTTTCTTT.

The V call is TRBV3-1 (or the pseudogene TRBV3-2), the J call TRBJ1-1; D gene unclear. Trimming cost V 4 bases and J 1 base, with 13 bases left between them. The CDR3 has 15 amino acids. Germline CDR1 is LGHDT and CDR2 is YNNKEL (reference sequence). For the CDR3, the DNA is TGTGCCAGCAGCCCTCGGCGCGGGGAGAACACTGAAGCTTTCTTT. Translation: CASSPRRGENTEAFF.

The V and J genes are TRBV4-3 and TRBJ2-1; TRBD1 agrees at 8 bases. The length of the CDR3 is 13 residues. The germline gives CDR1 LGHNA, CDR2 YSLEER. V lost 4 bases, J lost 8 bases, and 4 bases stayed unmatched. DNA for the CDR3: TGCGCCAGCAGCCTGACAGGGGTCGATGAGCAGTTCTTC. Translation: CASSLTGVDEQFF.

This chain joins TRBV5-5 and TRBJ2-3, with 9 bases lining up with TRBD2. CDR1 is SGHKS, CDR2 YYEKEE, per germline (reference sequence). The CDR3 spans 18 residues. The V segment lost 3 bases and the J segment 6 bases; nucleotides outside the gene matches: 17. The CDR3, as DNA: TGTGCCAGCAGCTCCACCCCGGGGAGCGGGGGGCCCAGGGATACGCAGTATTTT. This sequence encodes CASSSTPGSGGPRDTQYF. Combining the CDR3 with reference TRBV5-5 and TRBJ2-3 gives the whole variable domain DAGVTQSPTHLIKTRGQQVTLRCSPISGHKSVSWYQQVLGQGPQFIFQYYEKEERGRGNFPDRFSARQFPNYSSELNVNALLLGDSALYLCASSSTPGSGGPRDTQYFGPGTRLTVL.

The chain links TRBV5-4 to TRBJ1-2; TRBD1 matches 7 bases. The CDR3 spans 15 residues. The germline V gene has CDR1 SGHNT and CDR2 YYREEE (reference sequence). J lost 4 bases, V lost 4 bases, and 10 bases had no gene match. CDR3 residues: CASSISRDSPYGYTF. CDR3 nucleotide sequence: TGTGCCAGCAGCATTAGCCGGGACAGTCCCTATGGCTACACCTTC.

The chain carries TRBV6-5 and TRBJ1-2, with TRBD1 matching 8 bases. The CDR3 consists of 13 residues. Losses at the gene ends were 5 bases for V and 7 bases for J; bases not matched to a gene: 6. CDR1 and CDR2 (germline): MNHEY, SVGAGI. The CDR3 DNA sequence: TGTGCCAGCAGTCCGGACAGGGCTGCTGGCTACACCTTC. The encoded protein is CASSPDRAAGYTF.

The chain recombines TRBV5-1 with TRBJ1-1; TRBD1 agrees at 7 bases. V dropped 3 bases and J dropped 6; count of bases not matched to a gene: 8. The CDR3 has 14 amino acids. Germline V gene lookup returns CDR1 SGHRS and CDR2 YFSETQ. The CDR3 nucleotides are TGCGCCAGCAGCTGGGGGACAGCGGGCCCTGAAGCTTTCTTT. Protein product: CASSWGTAGPEAFF.

This chain's CDR3 is CASSIDSYGYTF. DNA for the CDR3: TGTGCCAGCAGCATCGACAGTTACGGCTACACCTTC. The chain links TRBV11-2 to TRBJ1-2, with D possibly matching TRBD1 (5 bases). V gave up 5 bases and J gave up 8 bases, with 12 bases separating them. CDR1 is SGHAT and CDR2 is FQNNGV in the germline V gene. The CDR3 length is 12 residues.

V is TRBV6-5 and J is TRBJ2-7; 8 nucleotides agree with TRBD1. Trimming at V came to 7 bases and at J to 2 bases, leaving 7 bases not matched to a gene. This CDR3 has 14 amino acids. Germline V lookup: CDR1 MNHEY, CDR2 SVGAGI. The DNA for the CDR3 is TGTGCCAGCAAGTTGGGACAGGTGACCTACGAGCAGTACTTC. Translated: CASKLGQVTYEQYF.

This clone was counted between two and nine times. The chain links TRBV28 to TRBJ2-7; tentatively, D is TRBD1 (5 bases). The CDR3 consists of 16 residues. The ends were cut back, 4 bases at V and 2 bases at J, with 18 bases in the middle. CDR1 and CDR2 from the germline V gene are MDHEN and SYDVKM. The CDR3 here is CASSSLKGRRAYEQYF. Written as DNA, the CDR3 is TGTGCCAGCAGTTCCCTTAAGGGGCGAAGGGCCTACGAGCAGTACTTC.

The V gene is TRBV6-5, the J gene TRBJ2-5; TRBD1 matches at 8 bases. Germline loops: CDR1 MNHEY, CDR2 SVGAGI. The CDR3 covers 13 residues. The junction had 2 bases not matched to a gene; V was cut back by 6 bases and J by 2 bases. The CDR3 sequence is CASRRTGQETQYF. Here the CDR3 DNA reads TGTGCCAGCAGGAGGACAGGGCAAGAGACCCAGTACTTC.

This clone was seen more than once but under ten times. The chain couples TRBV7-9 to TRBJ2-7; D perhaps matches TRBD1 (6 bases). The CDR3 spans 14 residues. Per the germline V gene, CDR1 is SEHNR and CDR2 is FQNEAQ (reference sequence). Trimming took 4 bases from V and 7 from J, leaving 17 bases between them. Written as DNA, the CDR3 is TGTGCCAGCAGCTGGGACGCAGGGGCCAGGGAGCAGTACTTC. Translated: CASSWDAGAREQYF.

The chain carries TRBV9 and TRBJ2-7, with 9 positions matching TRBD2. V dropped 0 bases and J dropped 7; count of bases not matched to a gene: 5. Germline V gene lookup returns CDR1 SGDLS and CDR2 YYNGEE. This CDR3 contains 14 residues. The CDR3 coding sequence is TGTGCCAGCAGCGTAGACCCAGCGGGGGGTGAGCAGTACTTC. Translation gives CASSVDPAGGEQYF.

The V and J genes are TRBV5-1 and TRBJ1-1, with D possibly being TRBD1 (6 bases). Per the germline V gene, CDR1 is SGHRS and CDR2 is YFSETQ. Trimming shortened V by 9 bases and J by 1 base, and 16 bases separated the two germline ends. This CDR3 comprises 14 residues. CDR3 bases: TGCGCCACCCGGGGGGGGCCCGCGAACACTGAAGCTTTCTTT. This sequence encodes CATRGGPANTEAFF. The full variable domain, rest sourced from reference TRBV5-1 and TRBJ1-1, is KAGVTQTPRYLIKTRGQQVTLSCSPISGHRSVSWYQQTPGQGLQFLFEYFSETQRNKGNFPGRFSGRQFSNSRSEMNVSTLELGDSALYLCATRGGPANTEAFFGQGTRLTVV.

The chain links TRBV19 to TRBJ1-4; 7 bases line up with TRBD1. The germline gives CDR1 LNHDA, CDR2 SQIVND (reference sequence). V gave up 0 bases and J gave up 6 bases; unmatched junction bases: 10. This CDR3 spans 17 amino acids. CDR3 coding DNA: TGTGCCAGTAGTATAGATGGACATGCGACAGGGTATGAAAAACTGTTTTTT. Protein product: CASSIDGHATGYEKLFF.